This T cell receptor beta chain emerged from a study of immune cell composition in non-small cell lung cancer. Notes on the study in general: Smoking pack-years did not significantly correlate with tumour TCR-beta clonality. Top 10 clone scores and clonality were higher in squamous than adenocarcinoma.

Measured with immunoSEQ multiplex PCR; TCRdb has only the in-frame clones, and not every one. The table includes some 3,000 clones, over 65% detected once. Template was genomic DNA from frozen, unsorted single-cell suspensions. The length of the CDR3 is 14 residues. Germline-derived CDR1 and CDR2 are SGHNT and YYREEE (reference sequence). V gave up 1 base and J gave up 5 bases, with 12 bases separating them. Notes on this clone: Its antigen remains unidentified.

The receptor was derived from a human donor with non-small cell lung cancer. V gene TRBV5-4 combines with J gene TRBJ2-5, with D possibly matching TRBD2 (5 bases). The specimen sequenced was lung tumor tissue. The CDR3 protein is CASSLWSGGETQYF. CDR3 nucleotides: TGTGCCAGCAGCTTGTGGTCCGGCGGGGAGACCCAGTACTTC.